Given below is one T cell receptor (beta chain) in context. Its target is not known. From germline, CDR1 is WSHSY and CDR2 SAAADI. The V end lost 2 bases, the J end lost 3 bases, and 10 bases lay between the germline ends. The CDR3 totals 14 residues. Clones were sequenced by immunoSEQ multiplex PCR, and TCRdb holds only the in-frame ones, with some missing. Altogether around 34,000 clones were found in the sample, and no singletons occur. This entry comes from a study of T cells after posttransplantation cyclophosphamide. Study-wide results and caveats: Later blood repertoires were often dominated by clones from the donor CD8+ memory compartment.

The source material was PBMCs. This rearrangement joins TRBV10-2 to TRBJ2-5; tentative D call: TRBD2 (6 bases). This receptor was taken from a woman aged 50 to 60 in good health and a related stem cell transplant donor. The CDR3 region is CASSERLAEETQYF. CDR3 coding DNA: TGCGCCAGCAGTGAGAGGTTAGCGGAAGAGACCCAGTACTTC.